This T cell receptor beta chain came from a study of cytomegalovirus exposure and HLA in healthy donors. Germline CDR1 is SGHTA and CDR2 is FQGNSA. CDR3 length equals 12 residues. V was cut by 2 bases and J by 5 bases, with 6 bases left in between. The PCR employed 60 Vbeta primers together with 13 Jbeta primers. The data were produced by immunoSEQ multiplex PCR, yet TCRdb's version contains in-frame clones alone and is incomplete. The table shows about 140,000 clones, with around a tenth occurring only once. The chain carries TRBV7-2 and TRBJ2-5; D possibly corresponds to TRBD2 (5 bases). Sequenced sample: PBMCs. The clonotype originates from a male donor in good health and CMV-seronegative. The CDR3 DNA follows: TGTGCCAGCAGCTTAAGGAGGGAGACCCAGTACTTC. Translated, it gives CASSLRRETQYF.